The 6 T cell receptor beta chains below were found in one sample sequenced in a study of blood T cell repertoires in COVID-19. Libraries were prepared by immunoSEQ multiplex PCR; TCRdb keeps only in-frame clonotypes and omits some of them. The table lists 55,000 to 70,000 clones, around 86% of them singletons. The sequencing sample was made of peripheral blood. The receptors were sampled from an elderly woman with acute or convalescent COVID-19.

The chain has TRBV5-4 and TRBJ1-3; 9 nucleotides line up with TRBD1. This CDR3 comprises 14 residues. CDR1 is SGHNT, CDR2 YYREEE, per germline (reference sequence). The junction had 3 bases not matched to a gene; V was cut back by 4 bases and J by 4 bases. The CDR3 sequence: CASSPGQGGNTIYF. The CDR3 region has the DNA TGTGCCAGCAGCCCAGGACAGGGGGGAAACACCATATATTTT.

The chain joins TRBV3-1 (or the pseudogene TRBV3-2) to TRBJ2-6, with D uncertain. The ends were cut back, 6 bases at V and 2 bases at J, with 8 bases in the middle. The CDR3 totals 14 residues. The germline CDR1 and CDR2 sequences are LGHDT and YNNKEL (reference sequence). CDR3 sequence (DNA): TGTGCCAGCAGTTATACAGCTGGGGCCAACGTCCTGACTTTC. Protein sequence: CASSYTAGANVLTF.

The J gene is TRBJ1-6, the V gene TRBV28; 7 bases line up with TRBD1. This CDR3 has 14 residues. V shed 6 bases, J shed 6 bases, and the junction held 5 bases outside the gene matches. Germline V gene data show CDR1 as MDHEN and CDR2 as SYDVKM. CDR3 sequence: CASRPRDSNSPLHF. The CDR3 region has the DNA TGTGCCAGCAGACCCCGGGACAGTAATTCACCCCTCCACTTT.

Here the CDR3 reads CASSPGTGSGQPQHF. The DNA of the CDR3 is TGCGCCAGCAGCCCGGGGACAGGGTCGGGGCAGCCCCAGCATTTT. This chain uses TRBV5-1 with TRBJ1-5; TRBD1 aligns across 9 bases. Losses at the gene ends were 4 bases for V and 7 bases for J; bases not matched to a gene: 9. There are 15 residues in the CDR3. The germline V gene encodes CDR1 SGHRS and CDR2 YFSETQ.

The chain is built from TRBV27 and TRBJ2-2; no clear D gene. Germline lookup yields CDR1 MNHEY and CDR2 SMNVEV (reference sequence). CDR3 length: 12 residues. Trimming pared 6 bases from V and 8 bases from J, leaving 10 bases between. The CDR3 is CASRVSRGELFF. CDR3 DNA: TGTGCCAGCAGGGTCTCGAGGGGGGAGCTGTTTTTT.

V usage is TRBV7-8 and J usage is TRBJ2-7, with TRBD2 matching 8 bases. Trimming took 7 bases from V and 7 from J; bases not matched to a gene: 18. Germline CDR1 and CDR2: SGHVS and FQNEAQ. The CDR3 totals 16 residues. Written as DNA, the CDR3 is TGTGCCAGCAACATAGACGGACGGGGGGGCCGAGGGGAGCAGTACTTC. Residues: CASNIDGRGGRGEQYF.